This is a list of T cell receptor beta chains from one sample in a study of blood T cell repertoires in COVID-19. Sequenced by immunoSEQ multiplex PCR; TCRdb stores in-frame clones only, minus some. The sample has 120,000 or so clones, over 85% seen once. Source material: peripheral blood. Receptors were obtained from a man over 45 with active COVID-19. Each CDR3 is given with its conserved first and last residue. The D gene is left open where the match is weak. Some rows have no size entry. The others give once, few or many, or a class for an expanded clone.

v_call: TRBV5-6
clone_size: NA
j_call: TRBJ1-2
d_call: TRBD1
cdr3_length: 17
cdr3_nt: TGTGCCAGCAGCGAGCTGTGGGGGACAGGGACGAACTATGGCTACACCTTC
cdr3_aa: CASSELWGTGTNYGYTF

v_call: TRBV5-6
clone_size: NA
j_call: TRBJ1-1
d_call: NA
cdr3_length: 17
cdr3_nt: TGTGCCAGCAGCCCGCCCCTTACAGGGTACATGAACACTGAAGCTTTCTTT
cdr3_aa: CASSPPLTGYMNTEAFF

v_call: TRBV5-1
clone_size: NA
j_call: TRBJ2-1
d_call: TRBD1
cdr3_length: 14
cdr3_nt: TGCGCCAGCAGCCCTGCGGGACAGGGTTATGAGCAGTTCTTC
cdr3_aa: CASSPAGQGYEQFF

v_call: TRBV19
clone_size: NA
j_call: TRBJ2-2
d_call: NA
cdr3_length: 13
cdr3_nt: TGTGCCAGTGGAGCCGAGAACACCGGGGAGCTGTTTTTT
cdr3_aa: CASGAENTGELFF

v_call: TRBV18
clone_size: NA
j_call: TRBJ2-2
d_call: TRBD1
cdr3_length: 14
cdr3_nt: TGTGCCAGCTCACCTGGACAGGCCACCGGGGAGCTGTTTTTT
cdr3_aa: CASSPGQATGELFF

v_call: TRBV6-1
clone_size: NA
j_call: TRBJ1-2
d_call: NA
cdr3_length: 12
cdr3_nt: TGTGCCAGCAGTGAGGGGAGTTTCAGCTACACCTTC
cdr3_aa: CASSEGSFSYTF

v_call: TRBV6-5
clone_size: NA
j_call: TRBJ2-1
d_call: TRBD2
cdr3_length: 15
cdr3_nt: TGTGCCAGCAGTCCAAAGGCGGGGGTATACAATGAGCAGTTCTTC
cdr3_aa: CASSPKAGVYNEQFF

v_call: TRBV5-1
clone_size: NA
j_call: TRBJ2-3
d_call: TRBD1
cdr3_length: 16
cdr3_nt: TGCGCCAGCAGCTTGGGGGACAGGGGGAGCACAGATACGCAGTATTTT
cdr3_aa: CASSLGDRGSTDTQYF

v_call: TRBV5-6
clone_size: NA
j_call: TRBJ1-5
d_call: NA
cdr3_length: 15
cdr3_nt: TGTGCCAGCAGCTTCTCAGGGGATAGCAATCAGCCCCAGCATTTT
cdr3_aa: CASSFSGDSNQPQHF

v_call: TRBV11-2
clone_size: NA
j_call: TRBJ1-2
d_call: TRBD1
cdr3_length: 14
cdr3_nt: TGTGCCAGCAGCCGAGGACAGGGAGTTGGCGGCTACACCTTC
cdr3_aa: CASSRGQGVGGYTF

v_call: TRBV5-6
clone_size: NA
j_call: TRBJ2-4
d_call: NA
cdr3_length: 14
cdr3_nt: TGTGCCAGCAGCTTCAGGGGAGCCAAAAACATTCAGTACTTC
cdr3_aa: CASSFRGAKNIQYF

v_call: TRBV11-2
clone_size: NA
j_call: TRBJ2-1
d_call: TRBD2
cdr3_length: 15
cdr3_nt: TGTGCCAGCAGCTTAGTTGCGGGGGGGCCAAATGAGCAGTTCTTC
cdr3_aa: CASSLVAGGPNEQFF

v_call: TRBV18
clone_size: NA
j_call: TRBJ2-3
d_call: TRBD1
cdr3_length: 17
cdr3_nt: TGTGCCAGCTCACCACGGGGACAGGGGGGATCCACAGATACGCAGTATTTT
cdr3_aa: CASSPRGQGGSTDTQYF

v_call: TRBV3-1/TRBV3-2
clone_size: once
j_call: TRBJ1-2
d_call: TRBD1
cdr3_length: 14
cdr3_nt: TGTGCCAGCAGCCCGCCGGGACAGGGAAATGGCTACACCTTC
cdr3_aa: CASSPPGQGNGYTF

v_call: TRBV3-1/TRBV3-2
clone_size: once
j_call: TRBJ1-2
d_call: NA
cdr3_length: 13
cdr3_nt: TGTGCCAGCAGCCAAGGCGGCCTTCGGGGCTACACCTTC
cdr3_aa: CASSQGGLRGYTF

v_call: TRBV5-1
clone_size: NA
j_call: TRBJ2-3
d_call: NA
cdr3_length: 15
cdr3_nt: TGCGCCAGCACCCCCTATCTGACTAGCACAGATACGCAGTATTTT
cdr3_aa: CASTPYLTSTDTQYF

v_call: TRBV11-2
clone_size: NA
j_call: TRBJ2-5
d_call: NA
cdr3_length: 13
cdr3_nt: TGTGCCAGCAGCCGGACTCGCCGCGAGACCCAGTACTTC
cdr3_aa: CASSRTRRETQYF

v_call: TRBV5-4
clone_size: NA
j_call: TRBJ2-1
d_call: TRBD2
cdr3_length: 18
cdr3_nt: TGTGCCAGCAGCTTGGATCGGCTAGCGGGAGGGCCAGAGAATGAGCAGTTCTTC
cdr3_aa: CASSLDRLAGGPENEQFF

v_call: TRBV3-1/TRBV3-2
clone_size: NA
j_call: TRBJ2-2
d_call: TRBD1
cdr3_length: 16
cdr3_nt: TGTGCCAGCAGCCATTCCCGGACAGGGAACACCGGGGAGCTGTTTTTT
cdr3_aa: CASSHSRTGNTGELFF

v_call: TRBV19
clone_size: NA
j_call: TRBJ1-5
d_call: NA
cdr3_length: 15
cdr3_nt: TGTGCCAGTGGGGCCGAGACGGGGGTATATCAGCCCCAGCATTTT
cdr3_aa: CASGAETGVYQPQHF

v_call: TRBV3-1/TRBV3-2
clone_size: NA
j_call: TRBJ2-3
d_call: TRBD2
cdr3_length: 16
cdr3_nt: TGTGCCAGCAGCTCACGGGCGGGAGGGCACACAGATACGCAGTATTTT
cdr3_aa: CASSSRAGGHTDTQYF

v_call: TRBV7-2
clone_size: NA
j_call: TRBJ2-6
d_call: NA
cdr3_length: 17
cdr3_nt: TGTGCCAGCAGCAAAGACTACCTATCCTCTGGGGCCAACGTCCTGACTTTC
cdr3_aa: CASSKDYLSSGANVLTF

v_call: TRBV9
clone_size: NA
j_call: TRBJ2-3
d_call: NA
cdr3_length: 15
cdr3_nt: TGTGCCAGCAGCGTAGTGGATGAGGGCACAGATACGCAGTATTTT
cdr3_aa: CASSVVDEGTDTQYF

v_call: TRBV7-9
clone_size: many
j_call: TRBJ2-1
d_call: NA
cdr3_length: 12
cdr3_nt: TGTGCCAGCACCCTATCTAGCGATGAGCAGTTCTTC
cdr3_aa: CASTLSSDEQFF

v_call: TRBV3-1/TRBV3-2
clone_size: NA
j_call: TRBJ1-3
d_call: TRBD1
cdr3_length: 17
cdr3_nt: TGTGCCAGCAGCGGCCCGGGACAGGTATTCTCTGGAAACACCATATATTTT
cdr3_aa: CASSGPGQVFSGNTIYF

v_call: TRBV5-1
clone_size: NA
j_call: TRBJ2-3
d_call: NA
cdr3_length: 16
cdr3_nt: TGCGCCAGCAGCTTGGATCTAGTTAGGAGCACAGATACGCAGTATTTT
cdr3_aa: CASSLDLVRSTDTQYF

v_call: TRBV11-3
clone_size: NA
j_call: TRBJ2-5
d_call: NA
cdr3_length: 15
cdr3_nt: TGTGCCAGCAGCCGACAACCCCAGGGTGAAGAGACCCAGTACTTC
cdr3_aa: CASSRQPQGEETQYF

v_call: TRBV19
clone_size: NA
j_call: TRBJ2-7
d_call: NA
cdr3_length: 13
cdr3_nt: TGTGCCAGCACCTCAGGGGGGCTCGGCGAGCAGTACTTC
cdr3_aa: CASTSGGLGEQYF

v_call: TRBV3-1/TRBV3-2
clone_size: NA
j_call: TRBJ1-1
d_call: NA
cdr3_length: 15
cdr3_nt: TGTGCCAGCAGCCAAGCGAGATCGGGGAACACTGAAGCTTTCTTT
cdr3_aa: CASSQARSGNTEAFF

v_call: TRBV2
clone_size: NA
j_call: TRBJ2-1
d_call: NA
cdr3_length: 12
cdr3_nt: TGTGCCAGCAGTGAAGTCGGCAATGAGCAGTTCTTC
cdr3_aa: CASSEVGNEQFF

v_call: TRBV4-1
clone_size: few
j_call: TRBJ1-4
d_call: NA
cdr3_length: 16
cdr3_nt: TGCGCCAGCAGCCAAGTTGGTGCGCAGGGGAAGGAAAAACTGTTTTTT
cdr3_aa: CASSQVGAQGKEKLFF

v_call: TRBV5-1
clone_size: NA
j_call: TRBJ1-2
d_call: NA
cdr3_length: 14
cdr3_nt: TGCGCCAGCAGCTTGGAGGACGGGGACTATGGCTACACCTTC
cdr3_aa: CASSLEDGDYGYTF

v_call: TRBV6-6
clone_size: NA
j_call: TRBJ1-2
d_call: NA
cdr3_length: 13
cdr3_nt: TGTGCCAGTCAGAGAGGATCGAACTATGGCTACACCTTC
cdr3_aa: CASQRGSNYGYTF

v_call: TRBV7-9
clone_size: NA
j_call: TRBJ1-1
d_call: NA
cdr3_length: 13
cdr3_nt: TGTGCCAGCAGGGAATTAACAGGCGGTGAAGCTTTCTTT
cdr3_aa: CASRELTGGEAFF